What follows are 4 T cell receptor beta chains derived from one specimen sequenced in a study of T-cell memory formation after mild COVID-19. MiXCR, run by TCRdb on the 5' RACE reads, gives a single entry per CDR3 protein. The data show about 350,000 distinct CDR3 sequences, with about 13% seen just once and roughly 20% held by the top ten. Sequencing used PBMCs or a T cell subset sorted from them (not recorded which). These receptor sequences come from a man aged 18 to 30 who had mild COVID-19 (a few samples of this study predate the infection). Cell type and time point are not known.

The gene calls are TRBV7-2 and TRBJ2-1; D may be TRBD2 (6 bases). V lost 4 bases and J lost 9, with 16 bases in between. Germline values: CDR1 SGHTA, CDR2 FQGNSA. The CDR3 consists of 14 residues. The CDR3 coding sequence is TGTGCCAGCAGCTCCTACGGGGGTGGAGGTGAGCAGTTCTTC. This sequence encodes CASSSYGGGGEQFF.

The V call is TRBV25-1, the J call TRBJ2-7, with 7 nucleotides matching TRBD2. Per the germline V gene, CDR1 is MGHDK and CDR2 is SYGVNS. The ends lost 5 bases at V and 2 bases at J; junction bases unmatched: 9. The CDR3 totals 15 residues. The CDR3 region is CASSFGAGFPYEQYF. Here the CDR3 DNA reads TGTGCCAGCAGTTTCGGAGCGGGGTTCCCCTACGAGCAGTACTTC.

In this sample, this clonotype turned up many times. The chain employs TRBV11-2 and TRBJ2-7; D possibly corresponds to TRBD1 (7 bases). The V and J ends lost 5 bases and 4 bases respectively, with 15 bases between them. Germline lookup yields CDR1 SGHAT and CDR2 FQNNGV. The CDR3 loop spans 14 amino acids. The CDR3 DNA sequence: TGTGCCAGCAGCCCCCGGAGGGGGCCATACGAGCAGTACGTC. Its protein product is CASSPRRGPYEQYV.

The V and J genes are TRBV7-2 and TRBJ1-5; TRBD1 might be the D (5 bases). Looked up from germline, CDR1 is SGHTA and CDR2 is FQGNSA. V lost 5 bases, J lost 0 bases, and 14 bases lay in between. The CDR3 is made up of 16 amino acids. CDR3 protein: CASSRGGTYSNQPQHF. The DNA of the CDR3 is TGTGCCAGCAGCCGTGGGGGGACTTATAGCAATCAGCCCCAGCATTTT.